The 28 T cell receptor beta chains given below trace back to one sample, sequenced in a study of radiation and T cells in renal cell carcinoma. Measured with immunoSEQ multiplex PCR; TCRdb has only the in-frame clones, and not every one. The table lists approximately 63,000 clones, 65% to 85% of them singletons. Time point of the sample: baseline pretreatment blood. Stated treatment: 15 Gy SBRT to primary tumor, nephrectomy 4 weeks later. Sequencing used blood, obtained from a patient whose treatment included radiotherapy and nephrectomy. These receptor sequences come from a man aged 55-75 years with renal cell carcinoma.

The chain combines TRBV6-5 with TRBJ2-7; the match to TRBD2 covers 9 bases. CDR1 and CDR2 (germline): MNHEY, SVGAGI. The CDR3 is 15 residues long. Trimming at V came to 5 bases and at J to 2 bases, leaving 7 bases not matched to a gene. As DNA, the CDR3 is TGTGCCAGCAGTACCGGAGCGGGGGGTGCCTACGAGCAGTACTTC. Encoded protein: CASSTGAGGAYEQYF.

The V and J genes are TRBV5-1 and TRBJ1-4, with D unclear. CDR1 is SGHRS, CDR2 YFSETQ, per germline. The CDR3 runs to 15 residues. Deletions cut 3 bases from V and 4 bases from J, with 13 bases between. CDR3 sequence: CASSSEGRINEKLFF. In DNA, the CDR3 is TGCGCCAGCAGCTCGGAGGGCAGAATTAATGAAAAACTGTTTTTT. Full variable domain (remainder filled in from reference TRBV5-1 and TRBJ1-4): KAGVTQTPRYLIKTRGQQVTLSCSPISGHRSVSWYQQTPGQGLQFLFEYFSETQRNKGNFPGRFSGRQFSNSRSEMNVSTLELGDSALYLCASSSEGRINEKLFFGSGTQLSVL.

The gene calls are TRBV5-1 and TRBJ2-3; the D gene is possibly TRBD2 (5 bases). CDR3 length: 15 amino acids. Germline V gives CDR1 SGHRS, CDR2 YFSETQ. V dropped 4 bases and J dropped 1 base, with 13 bases sitting between them. This chain's CDR3 is CASSGQAEGTDTQYF. CDR3 DNA sequence: TGCGCCAGCAGCGGGCAGGCGGAGGGCACAGATACGCAGTATTTT.

V usage is TRBV5-4 and J usage is TRBJ2-5; perhaps TRBD2 as D (6 bases). Deletions cut 4 bases from V and 5 bases from J, with 15 bases between. This CDR3 comprises 14 residues. CDR1 and CDR2 from the germline V gene are SGHNT and YYREEE (reference sequence). The CDR3 loop is CASSPEGLAETQYF. The CDR3 DNA reads TGTGCCAGCAGCCCGGAGGGGCTAGCGGAGACCCAGTACTTC.

For this clone: Distinct nucleotide sequences in the sample also encode this CDR3. The rearrangement links TRBV14 to TRBJ2-1; the D is unclear. CDR3 length equals 13 residues. V lost 1 base, J lost 4 bases, and 5 bases lay in between. CDR1 SGHDN and CDR2 FVKESK come from the germline V gene. The CDR3 protein is CASSQGPYNEQFF. CDR3 in DNA: TGTGCCAGCAGCCAAGGCCCATACAATGAGCAGTTCTTC.

The chain couples TRBV7-8 to TRBJ2-5, with 9 bases fitting TRBD2. CDR1 is SGHVS, CDR2 FQNEAQ, per germline. V lost 2 bases to trimming and J lost 9 bases; unmatched junction nucleotides: 10. CDR3 size: 15 residues. CDR3 protein: CASSLSSGAPGAQYF. The CDR3 DNA reads TGTGCCAGCAGCTTATCTAGCGGGGCGCCGGGGGCCCAGTACTTC.

The V call is TRBV11-2, the J call TRBJ2-2; the match to TRBD1 covers 10 bases. Germline V gene sequence: CDR1 SGHAT, CDR2 FQNNGV. The CDR3 spans 17 residues. V gave up 5 bases and J gave up 1 base; unmatched junction bases: 7. CDR3 residues: CASSKAGQGRNTGELFF. CDR3 sequence (DNA): TGTGCCAGCAGCAAAGCGGGACAGGGGAGGAACACCGGGGAGCTGTTTTTT.

The chain carries TRBV5-1 and TRBJ2-5, with TRBD2 matching 10 bases. The trim removed 4 bases at V and 1 base at J, leaving 4 bases unmatched. The CDR3 has 15 residues. Germline CDR1 and CDR2: SGHRS and YFSETQ. Written as DNA, the CDR3 is TGCGCCAGCAGCATCGGACTAGCGGCCCAAGAGACCCAGTACTTC. This encodes CASSIGLAAQETQYF.

This rearrangement joins TRBV20-1 to TRBJ2-2; no clear D gene. V was shortened by 3 bases and J by 6 bases, with 5 bases between the two germline ends. The CDR3 sequence is 11 residues long. Per the germline V gene, CDR1 is DFQATT and CDR2 is SNEGSKA (reference sequence). The DNA of the CDR3 is TGCAGTGCTAGTAAGGCCGGGGAGCTGTTTTTT. Translated, it gives CSASKAGELFF.

V is TRBV27 and J is TRBJ1-1; tentative D call: TRBD1 (5 bases). This CDR3 region has 17 residues. Germline V gene lookup returns CDR1 MNHEY and CDR2 SMNVEV (reference sequence). V lost 3 bases, J lost 1 base, and 18 bases lay in between. The CDR3 coding sequence is TGTGCCAGCAGTTTGGGGCCTAGGGGCGGGCGGAACACTGAAGCTTTCTTT. This translates into CASSLGPRGGRNTEAFF.

The chain joins TRBV15 to TRBJ1-5; no clear D. The germline V gene has CDR1 LNHNV and CDR2 YYDKDF (reference sequence). This CDR3 spans 14 amino acids. V lost 4 bases and J 4 bases, leaving 11 bases between the germline ends. The CDR3 DNA follows: TGTGCCACCAGCATAGGGAGACGAAATCAGCCCCAGCATTTT. This codes for CATSIGRRNQPQHF.

This clone was picked up one time. The chain combines TRBV5-1 with TRBJ2-4; 11 bases map to TRBD2. CDR1 and CDR2 from the germline V gene are SGHRS and YFSETQ. The CDR3 consists of 15 residues. Trimming cost V 4 bases and J 15 bases; bases outside gene matches: 15. The CDR3 DNA is TGCGCCAGCAGCCCGGCCGGGACTAGCGGACGAACAGGGTACTTC. Amino acids: CASSPAGTSGRTGYF.

CDR3 residues: CASSLLAAPYEQYV. Written as DNA, the CDR3 is TGTGCCAGCAGTTTATTGGCGGCCCCCTACGAGCAGTACGTC. The V and J genes are TRBV27 and TRBJ2-7; D not certain. Germline lookup yields CDR1 MNHEY and CDR2 SMNVEV (reference sequence). Trimming removed 1 base from V and 2 bases from J, with 9 bases in between. The CDR3 runs 14 residues.

With respect to this clone: This sample also contains other DNA sequences that code for the same CDR3. The rearrangement links TRBV30 to TRBJ2-2; D is uncertain. Germline loops: CDR1 GTSNPN, CDR2 SVGIG (reference sequence). Trimming pared 3 bases from V and 2 bases from J, leaving 4 bases between. The CDR3 contains 12 residues. The DNA of the CDR3 is TGTGCCTGGAGCCTTAACACCGGGGAGCTGTTTTTT. As protein: CAWSLNTGELFF.

The chain uses TRBV28 and TRBJ1-2, with D perhaps matching TRBD1 (6 bases). The germline V and J ends were trimmed by 3 bases and 7 bases, with 12 bases remaining between them. The CDR3 is 13 residues long. Germline CDR1 and CDR2: MDHEN and SYDVKM. The CDR3 DNA sequence: TGTGCCAGCAGTTTGGGACTCAGGGGTGGCTACACCTTC. This codes for CASSLGLRGGYTF.

The CDR3 reads CASSEGRVGGTIYF. The CDR3 DNA reads TGTGCCAGCAGTGAGGGTCGGGTTGGTGGCACCATATATTTT. The genes are TRBV2 and TRBJ1-3; no reliable D call. The CDR3 consists of 14 residues. Germline V gene sequence: CDR1 SNHLY, CDR2 FYNNEI. Trimming removed 3 bases at V and 9 bases at J, with 15 bases between.

This rearrangement joins TRBV21-1 to TRBJ2-3; TRBD2 is the table's D call, not checked against the DNA. TRBV21-1 is a listed pseudogene. The CDR3 length is 14 residues. The CDR3 nucleotides are TGTGCCGCATACGGCGGACTAAGCACAGATACGCAGTATTTT. Translated: CAAYGGLSTDTQYF.

This clone came up a few times. The rearrangement joins TRBV25-1 to TRBJ1-1; D uncertain. This CDR3 has 14 residues. Trimming left V 1 base short and J 2 bases short, with 8 bases between. In germline, CDR1 is MGHDK, CDR2 SYGVNS. CDR3: CASSELRANTEAFF. CDR3 coding DNA: TGTGCCAGCAGTGAATTGCGCGCCAACACTGAAGCTTTCTTT. The full variable domain, in which reference TRBV25-1 and TRBJ1-1 provide the parts outside the CDR3, is EADIYQTPRYLVIGTGKKITLECSQTMGHDKMYWYQQDPGMELHLIHYSYGVNSTEKGDLSSESTVSRIRTEHFPLTLESARPSHTSQYLCASSELRANTEAFFGQGTRLTVV.

V gene TRBV10-3 combines with J gene TRBJ2-5; D call uncertain. V shed 0 bases and J shed 5 bases, with 4 bases lying between them. Looked up from germline, CDR1 is ENHRY and CDR2 is SYGVKD. The CDR3 has 12 amino acids. The CDR3 protein is CAISESWETQYF. The CDR3 nucleotides read TGTGCCATCAGTGAGTCGTGGGAGACCCAGTACTTC.

The gene calls are TRBV10-1 and TRBJ2-3; 9 nucleotides line up with TRBD2. This CDR3 contains 14 residues. Germline V gene data show CDR1 as WNHNN and CDR2 as SYGVQD (reference sequence). V lost 3 bases, J lost 8 bases, and 6 bases stayed unmatched. The CDR3 sequence is CASSESSGSRTQYF. In nucleotides, the CDR3 is TGCGCCAGCAGTGAAAGTAGCGGGAGCCGTACGCAGTATTTT.

The chain couples TRBV6-6 to TRBJ2-1; tentatively, D is TRBD1 or TRBD2 (5 bases each). The germline V and J ends were trimmed by 5 bases and 0 bases, with 14 bases remaining between them. The germline V gene encodes CDR1 MNHNY and CDR2 SVGAGI (reference sequence). The CDR3 is made up of 16 amino acids. This chain's CDR3 is CASSGLGPSSYNEQFF. The CDR3 nucleotides read TGTGCCAGCAGTGGACTGGGGCCGAGCTCCTACAATGAGCAGTTCTTC.

This rearrangement joins TRBV19 to TRBJ2-5; TRBD1 agrees at 8 bases. The CDR3 is 17 residues long. Trimming removed 4 bases from V and 4 bases from J; junction bases left unmatched: 14. Germline CDR1 LNHDA, CDR2 SQIVND (reference sequence). CDR3 nucleotide sequence: TGTGCCAGTAGTAGGAATGGACAGGGAAATTTTGGAGAGACCCAGTACTTC. It specifies CASSRNGQGNFGETQYF.

The V and J genes are TRBV7-3 and TRBJ1-2; tentative D call: TRBD1 (6 bases). With 0 bases removed from V and 5 bases from J, the gap between germline ends came to 16 bases. CDR3 length: 16 residues. Per germline, CDR1 SGHTA and CDR2 FQGTGA. CDR3: CASSLTGDTTFYGYTF. CDR3 coding DNA: TGTGCCAGCAGCTTAACTGGGGACACAACCTTTTATGGCTACACCTTC. The variable domain in full, completed from reference TRBV7-3 and TRBJ1-2, reads GAGVSQTPSNKVTEKGKYVELRCDPISGHTALYWYRQSLGQGPEFLIYFQGTGAADDSGLPNDRFFAVRPEGSVSTLKIQRTERGDSAVYLCASSLTGDTTFYGYTFGSGTRLTVV.

The V call is TRBV30, the J call TRBJ2-3; D is unresolved. V lost 4 bases and J lost 3, with 8 bases in between. Per germline, CDR1 GTSNPN and CDR2 SVGIG (reference sequence). This CDR3 has 12 amino acids. In nucleotides, the CDR3 is TGTGCCTGGAACCTACTAACAGATACGCAGTATTTT. Protein: CAWNLLTDTQYF.

This clone occurred a few times. The rearrangement joins TRBV5-1 to TRBJ1-5; TRBD1 aligns across 11 bases. Germline CDR1 and CDR2: SGHRS and YFSETQ. Losses at the gene ends were 3 bases for V and 5 bases for J; bases not matched to a gene: 4. The CDR3 sequence is 15 residues long. CDR3 protein: CASSSGTGGDQPQHF. CDR3 coding DNA: TGCGCCAGCAGCTCCGGGACAGGGGGGGATCAGCCCCAGCATTTT.

The CDR3, as DNA: TGTGCCAGCAGCTTAGAAGCCCGAGAGACCCAGTACTTC. The encoded protein is CASSLEARETQYF. The chain couples TRBV11-3 to TRBJ2-5; D gene unclear. Germline loops: CDR1 SGHNT, CDR2 YENEEA. V was clipped by 0 bases and J by 4 bases, with 6 bases between them. The CDR3 covers 13 residues. Complete variable domain (other parts from reference TRBV11-3 and TRBJ2-5): EAGVVQSPRYKIIEKKQPVAFWCNPISGHNTLYWYLQNLGQGPELLIRYENEEAVDDSQLPKDRFSAERLKGVDSTLKIQPAELGDSAVYLCASSLEARETQYFGPGTRLLVL.

The CDR3 here is CASSLIGTENTEAFF. DNA of the CDR3: TGCGCCAGCAGCCTGATCGGGACTGAGAACACTGAAGCTTTCTTT. The V and J genes are TRBV5-1 and TRBJ1-1; tentative D call: TRBD1 (5 bases). CDR3 length: 15 residues. With 4 bases removed from V and 1 base from J, the gap between germline ends came to 14 bases. Germline CDR1 reads SGHRS; CDR2 reads YFSETQ.

The genes are TRBV6-9 and TRBJ2-2; weak D call: TRBD2 (7 bases). The CDR3 sequence is 14 residues long. V was cut by 8 bases and J by 5 bases, with 15 bases left in between. Germline V gene lookup returns CDR1 MNHGY and CDR2 SVAAGI. The CDR3 DNA reads TGTGCCAGCGGGAGGGACACGTTAACCGGGGAGCTGTTTTTT. This gives the protein CASGRDTLTGELFF.